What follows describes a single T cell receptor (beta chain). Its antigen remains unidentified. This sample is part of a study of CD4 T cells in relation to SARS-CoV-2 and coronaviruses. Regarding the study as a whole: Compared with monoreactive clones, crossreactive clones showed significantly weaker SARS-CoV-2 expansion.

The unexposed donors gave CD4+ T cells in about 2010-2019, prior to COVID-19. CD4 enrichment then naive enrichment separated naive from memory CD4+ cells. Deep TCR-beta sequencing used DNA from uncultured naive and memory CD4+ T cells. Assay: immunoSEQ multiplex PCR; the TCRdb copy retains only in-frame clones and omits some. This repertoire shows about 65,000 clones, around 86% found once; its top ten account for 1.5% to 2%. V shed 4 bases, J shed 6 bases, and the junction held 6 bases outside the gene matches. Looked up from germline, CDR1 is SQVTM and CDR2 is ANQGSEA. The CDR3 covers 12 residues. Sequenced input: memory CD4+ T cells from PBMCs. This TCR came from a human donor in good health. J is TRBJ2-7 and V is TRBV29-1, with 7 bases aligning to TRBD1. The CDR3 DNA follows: TGCAGCGTTGTAGGCAGGGGGTTCGAGCAGTACTTC. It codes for CSVVGRGFEQYF.